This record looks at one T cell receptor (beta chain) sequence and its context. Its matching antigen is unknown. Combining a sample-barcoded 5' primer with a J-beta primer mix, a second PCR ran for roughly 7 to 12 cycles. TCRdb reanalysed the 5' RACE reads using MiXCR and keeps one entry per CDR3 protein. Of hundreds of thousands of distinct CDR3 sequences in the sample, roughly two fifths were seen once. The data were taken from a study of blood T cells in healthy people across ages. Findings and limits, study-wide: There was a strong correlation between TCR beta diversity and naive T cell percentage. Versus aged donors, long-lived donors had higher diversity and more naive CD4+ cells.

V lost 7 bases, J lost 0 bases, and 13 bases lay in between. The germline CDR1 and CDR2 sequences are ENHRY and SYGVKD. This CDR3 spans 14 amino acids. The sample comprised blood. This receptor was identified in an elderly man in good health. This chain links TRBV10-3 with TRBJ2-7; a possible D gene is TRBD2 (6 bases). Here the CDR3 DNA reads TGTGCCATCACGCCCGACGGGAGCTCCTACGAGCAGTACTTC. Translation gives CAITPDGSSYEQYF.